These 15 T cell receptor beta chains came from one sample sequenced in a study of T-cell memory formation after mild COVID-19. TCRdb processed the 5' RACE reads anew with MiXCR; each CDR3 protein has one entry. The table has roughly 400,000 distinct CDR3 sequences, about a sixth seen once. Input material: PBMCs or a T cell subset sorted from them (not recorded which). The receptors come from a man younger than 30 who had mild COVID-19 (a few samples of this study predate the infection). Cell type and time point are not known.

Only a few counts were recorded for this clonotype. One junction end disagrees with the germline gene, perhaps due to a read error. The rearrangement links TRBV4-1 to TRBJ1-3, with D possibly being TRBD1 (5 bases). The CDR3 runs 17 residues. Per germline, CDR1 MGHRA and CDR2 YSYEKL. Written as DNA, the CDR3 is TGCGCCAGCAGCGAAGAGTATGACAGACTCTCTGGAAACACCATATATTTT. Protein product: CASSEEYDRLSGNTIYF.

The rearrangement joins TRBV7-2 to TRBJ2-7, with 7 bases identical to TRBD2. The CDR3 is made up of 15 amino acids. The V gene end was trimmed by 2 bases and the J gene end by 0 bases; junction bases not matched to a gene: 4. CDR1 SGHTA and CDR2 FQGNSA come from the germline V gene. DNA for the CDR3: TGTGCCAGCAGCTTAAGCGGGGCAATCTCCTACGAGCAGTACTTC. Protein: CASSLSGAISYEQYF.

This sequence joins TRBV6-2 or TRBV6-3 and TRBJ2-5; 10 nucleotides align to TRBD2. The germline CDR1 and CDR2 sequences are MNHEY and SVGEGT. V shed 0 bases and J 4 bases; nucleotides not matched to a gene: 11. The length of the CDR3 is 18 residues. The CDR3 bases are TGTGCCAGCAGTTACTCGCCGTCCGAGCGGGGGGGCAGAGAGACCCAGTACTTC. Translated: CASSYSPSERGGRETQYF.

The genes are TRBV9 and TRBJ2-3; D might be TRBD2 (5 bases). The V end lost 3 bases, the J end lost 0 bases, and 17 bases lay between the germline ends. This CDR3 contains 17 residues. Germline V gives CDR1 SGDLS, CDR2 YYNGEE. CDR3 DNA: TGTGCCAGCAGCGCCTCGGGGTTTACTAGGAGCACAGATACGCAGTATTTT. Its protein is CASSASGFTRSTDTQYF.

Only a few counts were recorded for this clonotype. CDR3 nucleotides: TGCGCCAGCAGCCAAGATCGTGACTCATTGGACAGGTCTGGATCACCCCTCCACTTT. This encodes CASSQDRDSLDRSGSPLHF. The rearrangement links TRBV4-3 to TRBJ1-6, with 7 bases fitting TRBD1. After removal of 0 bases from V and 10 bases from J, the junction contained 18 bases not matched to a gene. The CDR3 is 19 residues long. Per the germline V gene, CDR1 is LGHNA and CDR2 is YSLEER.

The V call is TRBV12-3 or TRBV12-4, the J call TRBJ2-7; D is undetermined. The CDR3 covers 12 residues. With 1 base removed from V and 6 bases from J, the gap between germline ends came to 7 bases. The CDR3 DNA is TGTGCCAGCAGTTTAGGGGGTCCCGAGCAGTACTTC. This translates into CASSLGGPEQYF.

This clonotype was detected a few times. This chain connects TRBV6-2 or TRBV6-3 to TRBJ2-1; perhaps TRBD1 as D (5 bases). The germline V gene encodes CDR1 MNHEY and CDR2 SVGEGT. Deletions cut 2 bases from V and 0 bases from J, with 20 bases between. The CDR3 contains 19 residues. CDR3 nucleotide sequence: TGTGCCAGCAGTTACCCAGTTGTCGAAGACAGTAGCTCCTACAATGAGCAGTTCTTC. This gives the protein CASSYPVVEDSSSYNEQFF.

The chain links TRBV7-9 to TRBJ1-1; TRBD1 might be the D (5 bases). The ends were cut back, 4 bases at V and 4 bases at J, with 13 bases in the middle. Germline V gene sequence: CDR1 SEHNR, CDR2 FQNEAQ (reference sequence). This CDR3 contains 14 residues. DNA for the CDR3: TGTGCCAGCAGCTCGCAATTAGACAGCACTGAAGCTTTCTTT. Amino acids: CASSSQLDSTEAFF. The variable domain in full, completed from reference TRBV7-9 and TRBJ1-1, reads DTGVSQNPRHKITKRGQNVTFRCDPISEHNRLYWYRQTLGQGPEFLTYFQNEAQLEKSRLLSDRFSAERPKGSFSTLEIQRTEQGDSAMYLCASSSQLDSTEAFFGQGTRLTVV.

The DNA for the CDR3 is TGTGCCAGCAGACACCGACCGGGACTGCCTAATTCACCCCTCCACTTT. Translated, it gives CASRHRPGLPNSPLHF. The chain carries TRBV6-5 and TRBJ1-6, with D possibly being TRBD1 (5 bases). Per the germline V gene, CDR1 is MNHEY and CDR2 is SVGAGI. The CDR3 has 16 residues. V lost 6 bases and J lost 6, with 18 bases in between.

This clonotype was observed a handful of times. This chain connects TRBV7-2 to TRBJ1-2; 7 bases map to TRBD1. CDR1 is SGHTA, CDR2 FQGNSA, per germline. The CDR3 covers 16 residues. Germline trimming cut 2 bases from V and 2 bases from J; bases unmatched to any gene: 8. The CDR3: CASSLTPGTANYGYTF. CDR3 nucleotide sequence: TGTGCCAGCAGCTTAACCCCAGGGACAGCCAACTATGGCTACACCTTC. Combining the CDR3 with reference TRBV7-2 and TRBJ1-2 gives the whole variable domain GAGVSQSPSNKVTEKGKDVELRCDPISGHTALYWYRQSLGQGLEFLIYFQGNSAPDKSGLPSDRFSAERTGGSVSTLTIQRTQQEDSAVYLCASSLTPGTANYGYTFGSGTRLTVV.

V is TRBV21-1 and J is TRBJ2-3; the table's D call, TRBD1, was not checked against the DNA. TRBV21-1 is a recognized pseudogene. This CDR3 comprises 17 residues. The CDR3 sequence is CASSAYRGISLTDTQYF. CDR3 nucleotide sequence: TGTGCCAGCAGCGCCTACAGGGGTATAAGTCTCACAGATACGCAGTATTTT.

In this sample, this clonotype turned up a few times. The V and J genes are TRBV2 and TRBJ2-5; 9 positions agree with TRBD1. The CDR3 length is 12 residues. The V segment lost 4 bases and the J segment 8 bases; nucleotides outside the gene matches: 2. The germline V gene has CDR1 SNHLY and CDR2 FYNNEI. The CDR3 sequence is CASSGTGDTQYF. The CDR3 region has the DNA TGTGCCAGCAGTGGGACAGGGGACACCCAGTACTTC.

This CDR3 is CASSADGDTDTQYF. In DNA form, the CDR3 reads TGTGCCAGCAGCGCGGACGGAGACACAGATACGCAGTATTTT. The rearrangement links TRBV9 to TRBJ2-3, with D uncertain. This CDR3 comprises 14 residues. Germline values: CDR1 SGDLS, CDR2 YYNGEE. The V end lost 3 bases, the J end lost 2 bases, and 10 bases lay between the germline ends.

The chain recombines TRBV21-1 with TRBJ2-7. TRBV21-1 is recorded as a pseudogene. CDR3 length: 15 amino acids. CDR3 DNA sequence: TGTGCCAGCAGCAAAGGTCGGGTGAGCTCCTACGAGCAGTACGTC. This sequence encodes CASSKGRVSSYEQYV.

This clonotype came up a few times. CDR3 residues: CASSLFVFNEQFF. Here the CDR3 DNA reads TGTGCCAGCAGCTTATTTGTGTTCAATGAGCAGTTCTTC. The V gene is TRBV11-2, the J gene TRBJ2-1, with unresolved D. CDR1 is SGHAT, CDR2 FQNNGV, per germline. V was clipped by 2 bases and J by 6 bases, with 8 bases between them. The CDR3 runs 13 residues.